This TCR beta chain emerged from a study of blood T cells in healthy people across ages. Alongside a J-beta primer mix, a sample-barcoded 5' primer served in a second PCR lasting about 6 to 12 cycles. No fewer than 3 million CDR3-containing paired-end reads came from each sample. TCRdb reprocessed the 5' RACE reads with MiXCR, giving one entry per CDR3 protein. This table holds around 1,800,000 distinct CDR3 sequences, around 42% found once. Study-wide points: The study regarded diversity estimates from one million T cells as underestimates. Strong correlation was found linking TCR beta diversity to naive T cell percentage.

For this clonotype: The antigen remains undetermined.

The germline V gene encodes CDR1 SQVTM and CDR2 ANQGSEA. Trimming left V 7 bases short and J 0 bases short, with 11 bases between. The CDR3 is 13 amino acids. Source material: blood. This clonotype originated in a human donor in good health. J is TRBJ2-3 and V is TRBV29-1, with D possibly matching TRBD2 (5 bases). The CDR3 DNA reads as TGCAGCGCCGGACGGGGTAGCACAGATACGCAGTATTTT. Translating gives CSAGRGSTDTQYF.